The source of this T cell receptor (beta chain) is a study of shared clonotypes between healthy human individuals. General study findings and limits: Several donors shared about 5% of their naive CD4 clonotypes. Sequencing depth was a factor that was expected to affect clonotype sharing among donors.

In the source study's methods: Junction-only immunoSEQ data arrived without quality scores, meaning filtering differed. The table came from immunoSEQ multiplex PCR; TCRdb's copy has only in-frame clones and leaves some out. V and J calls and clone size are copied from that table; D and trimming were computed from the DNA. The sample yields roughly 2 million clones, roughly 94% seen once. About this clone: Its target is unknown.

Material for sequencing was naive CD4+ T cells sorted from blood. Indicated subset: CD45RA+ positively selected. This receptor was identified in a man aged 18 to 30 in good health.

The CDR3 DNA reads TGTGCCAGCAGAACCCTAGGGGATGAGCAGTTCTTC. The encoded protein is CASRTLGDEQFF. The gene calls are TRBV27 and TRBJ2-1, with D possibly matching TRBD1 (5 bases). CDR1 is MNHEY and CDR2 is SMNVEV in the germline V gene (reference sequence). V dropped 6 bases and J dropped 8 bases, with 11 bases sitting between them. This CDR3 is built from 12 residues.